These 26 T cell receptor beta chains were sequenced from one sample in a study of blood T cells in healthy people across ages. A second PCR of about 6 to 12 cycles used a sample-barcoded 5' primer and a J-beta primer mix. TCRdb fed the 5' RACE reads into MiXCR, producing one record per CDR3 protein. The data contain some 1,000,000 distinct CDR3 sequences, around 25% of them singletons. The sample was also reused in another study, on T cells of mothers and their children.

Material: blood. These receptors were obtained from a girl aged 2 to 9 in good health.

This clonotype was seen only a few times. CDR3 sequence reads: CASTRGGQPYGYTF. CDR3 bases: TGTGCCAGCACCAGAGGGGGTCAGCCCTATGGCTACACCTTC. The chain recombines TRBV5-6 with TRBJ1-2; D possibly corresponds to TRBD1 (6 bases). V was clipped by 6 bases and J by 4 bases, with 16 bases between them. Germline V gene lookup returns CDR1 SGHDT and CDR2 YYEEEE. CDR3 length: 14 amino acids. The full variable domain, rest sourced from reference TRBV5-6 and TRBJ1-2, is DAGVTQSPTHLIKTRGQQVTLRCSPKSGHDTVSWYQQALGQGPQFIFQYYEEEERQRGNFPDRFSGHQFPNYSSELNVNALLLGDSALYLCASTRGGQPYGYTFGSGTRLTVV.

This chain links TRBV20-1 with TRBJ1-2; D perhaps matches TRBD1 (6 bases). This CDR3 contains 12 residues. Trimming took off 3 bases at V and 6 bases at J, with 11 bases between the two ends. Looked up from germline, CDR1 is DFQATT and CDR2 is SNEGSKA (reference sequence). CDR3 amino acids: CSASTGFDGYTF. Written as DNA, the CDR3 is TGCAGTGCTAGTACAGGGTTTGATGGCTACACCTTC.

This clonotype was seen more than once but under ten times. The gene calls are TRBV25-1 and TRBJ2-5, with D perhaps TRBD1 (6 bases). Germline V gene data show CDR1 as MGHDK and CDR2 as SYGVNS. The CDR3 runs 14 residues. With 8 bases removed from V and 4 bases from J, the gap between germline ends came to 17 bases. The chain's CDR3 is CASEKATGSETQYF. The CDR3, as DNA: TGTGCCAGCGAGAAGGCGACAGGATCAGAGACCCAGTACTTC. Using reference TRBV25-1 and TRBJ2-5 for the parts outside the CDR3, the full variable domain is EADIYQTPRYLVIGTGKKITLECSQTMGHDKMYWYQQDPGMELHLIHYSYGVNSTEKGDLSSESTVSRIRTEHFPLTLESARPSHTSQYLCASEKATGSETQYFGPGTRLLVL.

This clonotype was recorded a few times. The J gene is TRBJ2-1, the V gene TRBV24-1, with D hard to call. Trimming left V 4 bases short and J 8 bases short, with 11 bases between. There are 13 residues in the CDR3. Germline CDR1 KGHDR, CDR2 SFDVKD. Here the CDR3 DNA reads TGTGCCACCAGTGAGCTTGCTGAGGATGAGCAGTTCTTC. It codes for CATSELAEDEQFF.

J is TRBJ2-5 and V is TRBV20-1; D is perhaps TRBD2 (6 bases). CDR1 and CDR2 from the germline V gene are DFQATT and SNEGSKA (reference sequence). This CDR3 has 14 residues. Between the trimmed V and J ends, which lost 1 base and 4 bases, there was a span of 13 bases. CDR3 residues: CSARGAGMGETQYF. In nucleotides, the CDR3 is TGCAGTGCTAGAGGGGCGGGGATGGGAGAGACCCAGTACTTC.

This clonotype was recorded a few times. The V call is TRBV14, the J call TRBJ2-7, with 7 positions matching TRBD1. Germline assignment: CDR1 SGHDN and CDR2 FVKESK. The junction had 7 bases not matched to a gene; V was cut back by 5 bases and J by 6 bases. The CDR3 sequence is 13 residues long. The CDR3 DNA is TGTGCCAGCAGCTGGGACAGAGTCACCGAGCAGTACTTC. It specifies CASSWDRVTEQYF.

The CDR3 loop reads CSESGIGETQYF. For the CDR3, the DNA is TGCAGTGAAAGCGGGATTGGAGAGACCCAGTACTTC. This chain joins TRBV20-1 and TRBJ2-5; 7 bases agree with TRBD2. There are 12 residues in the CDR3. The J segment lost 4 bases and the V segment lost 7 bases, leaving 6 bases of the junction unmatched. The germline V gene encodes CDR1 DFQATT and CDR2 SNEGSKA (reference sequence).

V and J are TRBV20-1 and TRBJ2-5, with TRBD2 identical over 10 bases. The end of the DNA fits TRBJ2-1 better, so the J call may be wrong. The CDR3 has 14 amino acids. Germline V gives CDR1 DFQATT, CDR2 SNEGSKA (reference sequence). The CDR3 DNA follows: TGCAGTGCTAGAGCCCCCGGGACTAGCGAAGAGCAGTTCTTC. Amino acid sequence: CSARAPGTSEEQFF.

The CDR3 region has the DNA TGTGCCAGCAGCTCTGCTTACTACACTGAAGCTTTCTTT. Protein sequence: CASSSAYYTEAFF. J is TRBJ1-1 and V is TRBV7-9; D is unclear. Germline CDR1 SEHNR, CDR2 FQNEAQ (reference sequence). The CDR3 consists of 13 residues. The V and J ends lost 4 bases and 3 bases respectively, with 9 bases between them.

CDR3 residues: CASSLAARDGNDRGYTF. DNA for the CDR3: TGCGCCAGCAGCTTGGCAGCACGGGACGGCAACGATCGGGGCTACACCTTC. The rearrangement uses TRBV5-1 and TRBJ1-2, with TRBD1 as a possible D gene (5 bases). CDR1 SGHRS and CDR2 YFSETQ come from the germline V gene. The CDR3 consists of 17 residues. V shed 0 bases and J shed 8 bases, with 23 bases lying between them.

V is TRBV5-6 and J is TRBJ1-6; D remains unclear. Per the germline V gene, CDR1 is SGHDT and CDR2 is YYEEEE. Trimming took off 4 bases at V and 8 bases at J, with 7 bases between the two ends. The CDR3 contains 12 residues. In DNA, the CDR3 is TGTGCCAGCAGCCTCGTTCATTCACCCCTCCACTTT. Translating gives CASSLVHSPLHF.

This clonotype was found a few times. In DNA form, the CDR3 reads TGTGCCAGCAGTTCGTCCCCGGGGGCCAGCTACGAGCAGTACTTC. Amino acids: CASSSSPGASYEQYF. The chain employs TRBV6-6 and TRBJ2-7; either TRBD1 or TRBD2 may fit D (6 bases each). V was trimmed by 4 bases and J by 3 bases, leaving 16 bases between them. The CDR3 covers 15 residues. Germline V gene lookup returns CDR1 MNHNY and CDR2 SVGAGI (reference sequence).

The chain couples TRBV29-1 to TRBJ1-2; 7 nucleotides match TRBD1. The CDR3 is 12 amino acids. V shed 4 bases and J 8 bases; nucleotides not matched to a gene: 7. CDR1 is SQVTM and CDR2 is ANQGSEA in the germline V gene. The CDR3 here is CSVAPQGWGYTF. The DNA for the CDR3 is TGCAGCGTTGCCCCACAGGGGTGGGGCTACACCTTC.

V is TRBV6-5 and J is TRBJ1-2; D is unclear. The germline V gene has CDR1 MNHEY and CDR2 SVGAGI. There are 15 residues in the CDR3. V shed 0 bases and J shed 6 bases, with 14 bases lying between them. The CDR3 nucleotides read TGTGCCAGCAGTTACTCGAATCACCACCCGGATGGCTACACCTTC. Its translation: CASSYSNHHPDGYTF.

The rearrangement joins TRBV29-1 to TRBJ2-4, with D possibly TRBD1 on 6 matching bases. Trimming shortened V by 6 bases and J by 3 bases, and 18 bases separated the two germline ends. This CDR3 is 15 amino acids long. Germline CDR1 reads SQVTM; CDR2 reads ANQGSEA. The CDR3 loop is CSVSLQGRGKNIQYF. In DNA, the CDR3 is TGCAGCGTCTCCTTACAGGGCAGAGGCAAAAACATTCAGTACTTC.

This clonotype has just a few counts. The chain couples TRBV29-1 to TRBJ2-6; 8 bases fit TRBD1. The V gene end was trimmed by 1 base and the J gene end by 0 bases; junction bases not matched to a gene: 2. This CDR3 is built from 16 residues. The germline gives CDR1 SQVTM, CDR2 ANQGSEA. The CDR3 DNA sequence: TGCAGCGTTGAAGGCGGACAGGGCTCTGGGGCCAACGTCCTGACTTTC. Protein product: CSVEGGQGSGANVLTF. The full variable domain, with the rest looked up from reference TRBV29-1 and TRBJ2-6, is SAVISQKPSRDICQRGTSLTIQCQVDSQVTMMFWYRQQPGQSLTLIATANQGSEATYESGFVIDKFPISRPNLTFSTLTVSNMSPEDSSIYLCSVEGGQGSGANVLTFGAGSRLTVL.

The chain combines TRBV5-1 with TRBJ2-1; TRBD2 aligns across 8 bases. The J segment lost 9 bases and the V segment lost 0 bases, leaving 8 bases of the junction unmatched. This CDR3 is 15 amino acids long. Germline V CDR1 and CDR2: SGHRS, YFSETQ. CDR3 in amino acids: CASSLAFSGVSEQFF. Written as DNA, the CDR3 is TGCGCCAGCAGCTTGGCGTTTAGCGGGGTTTCTGAGCAGTTCTTC.

This clonotype has more than one count but fewer than ten. The chain links TRBV2 to TRBJ1-2, with TRBD1 matching over 10 bases. Germline values: CDR1 SNHLY, CDR2 FYNNEI. The CDR3 length is 14 residues. Losses at the gene ends were 3 bases for V and 5 bases for J; bases not matched to a gene: 3. CDR3 sequence: CASSEKDRGYGYTF. Here the CDR3 DNA reads TGTGCCAGCAGTGAGAAGGACAGGGGGTATGGCTACACCTTC.

The rearrangement links TRBV18 to TRBJ2-2; D perhaps matches TRBD2 (6 bases). This CDR3 spans 14 amino acids. Trimming removed 3 bases at V and 6 bases at J, with 11 bases between. From germline, CDR1 is KGHSH and CDR2 LQKENI. The CDR3 sequence: CASSPRTNAGELFF. The CDR3 coding sequence is TGTGCCAGCTCACCCAGGACTAACGCCGGGGAGCTGTTTTTT.

This rearrangement joins TRBV5-1 to TRBJ2-3, with D uncertain. Trimming took off 0 bases at V and 0 bases at J, with 8 bases between the two ends. CDR1 and CDR2 (germline): SGHRS, YFSETQ. This CDR3 comprises 15 residues. The CDR3 loop is CASSLDGISTDTQYF. The DNA of the CDR3 is TGCGCCAGCAGCTTGGACGGAATTAGCACAGATACGCAGTATTTT.

The chain's CDR3 is CATSDWGREGYTF. CDR3 in DNA: TGTGCCACCAGTGATTGGGGCAGGGAAGGCTACACCTTC. The chain recombines TRBV24-1 with TRBJ1-2; possible D gene TRBD1, 5 bases. V was shortened by 2 bases and J by 8 bases, with 11 bases between the two germline ends. CDR1 KGHDR and CDR2 SFDVKD come from the germline V gene. CDR3 size: 13 residues.

This clonotype was observed many times. The chain couples TRBV29-1 to TRBJ2-7, with TRBD1 identical over 7 bases. This CDR3 has 12 amino acids. V lost 6 bases to trimming and J lost 1 base; unmatched junction nucleotides: 3. Per germline, CDR1 SQVTM and CDR2 ANQGSEA. The CDR3 DNA reads as TGCAGCGTCAGACAGGGTTCCTACGAGCAGTACTTC. Protein product: CSVRQGSYEQYF.

The chain has TRBV20-1 and TRBJ2-5; 11 bases line up with TRBD2. The CDR3 is 17 residues long. Germline assignment: CDR1 DFQATT and CDR2 SNEGSKA (reference sequence). J lost 5 bases, V lost 6 bases, and 17 bases had no gene match. The CDR3 spells CSAPTLTSGAGWETQYF. In DNA, the CDR3 is TGCAGTGCCCCGACCTTGACTAGCGGGGCAGGGTGGGAGACCCAGTACTTC.

This sequence joins TRBV6-2 or TRBV6-3 and TRBJ2-5; TRBD1 aligns across 11 bases. J gave up 5 bases and V 4 bases, and 12 bases lay outside the gene matches. This CDR3 contains 17 residues. Germline-derived CDR1 and CDR2 are MNHEY and SVGEGT. The CDR3 coding sequence is TGTGCCAGCAGTTCGAGCCTAGGACAGGGGGCCGAGGAGACCCAGTACTTC. It specifies CASSSSLGQGAEETQYF.

The chain has TRBV29-1 and TRBJ2-3; no clear D gene. This CDR3 has 15 residues. The V and J ends lost 4 bases and 3 bases respectively, with 17 bases between them. Germline V gives CDR1 SQVTM, CDR2 ANQGSEA. The CDR3 region is CSVGGPGGSTDTQYF. The CDR3 coding sequence is TGCAGCGTTGGAGGCCCGGGCGGATCAACAGATACGCAGTATTTT.

This chain connects TRBV15 to TRBJ1-1; D gene unclear. This CDR3 is 13 amino acids long. Trimming took off 1 base at V and 6 bases at J, with 9 bases between the two ends. In germline, CDR1 is LNHNV, CDR2 YYDKDF (reference sequence). DNA for the CDR3: TGTGCCACCAGCAGAGGCGGCCGAGCTGAAGCTTTCTTT. Amino acid sequence: CATSRGGRAEAFF.